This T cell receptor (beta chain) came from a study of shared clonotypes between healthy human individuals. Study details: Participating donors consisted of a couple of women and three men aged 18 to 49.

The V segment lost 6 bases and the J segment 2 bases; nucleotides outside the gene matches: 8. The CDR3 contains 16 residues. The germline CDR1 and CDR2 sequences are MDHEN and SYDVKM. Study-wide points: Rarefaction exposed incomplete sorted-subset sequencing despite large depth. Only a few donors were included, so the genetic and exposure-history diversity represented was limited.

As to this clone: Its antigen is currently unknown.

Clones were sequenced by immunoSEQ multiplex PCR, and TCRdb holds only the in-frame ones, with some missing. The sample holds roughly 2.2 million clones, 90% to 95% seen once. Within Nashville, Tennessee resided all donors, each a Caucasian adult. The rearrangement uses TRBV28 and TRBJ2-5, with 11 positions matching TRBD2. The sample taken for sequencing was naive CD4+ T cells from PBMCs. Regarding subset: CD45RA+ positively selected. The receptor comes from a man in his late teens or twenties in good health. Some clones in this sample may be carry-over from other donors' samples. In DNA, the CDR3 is TGTGCCAGCAGCGAGACTCTAGCGGGAGGACAAGAGACCCAGTACTTC. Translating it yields CASSETLAGGQETQYF. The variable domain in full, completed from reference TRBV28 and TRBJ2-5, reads DVKVTQSSRYLVKRTGEKVFLECVQDMDHENMFWYRQDPGLGLRLIYFSYDVKMKEKGDIPEGYSVSREKKERFSLILESASTNQTSMYLCASSETLAGGQETQYFGPGTRLLVL.